Below, 4 T cell receptor beta chains from the same sample are listed, as sequenced in a study of OX40 agonist ivuxolimab in advanced cancers. Clones were sequenced by immunoSEQ multiplex PCR, and TCRdb holds only the in-frame ones, with some missing. This sample has fewer than 120,000 clones, with more than 70% found just once. Specimen: CD4+ or CD8+ T cells sorted from blood, collected in a trial of the OX40 agonist ivuxolimab. These receptors all stem from an adult with an advanced solid tumor such as melanoma, head and neck, liver or kidney cancer.

CDR3 nucleotides: TGTGCCAGCAGGGAGGGCACCCACTCTGGAAACACCATATATTTT. Residues: CASREGTHSGNTIYF. The chain carries TRBV6-6 and TRBJ1-3; no reliable D call. V lost 6 bases, J lost 0 bases, and 12 bases lay in between. The CDR3 runs 15 residues. Germline lookup yields CDR1 MNHNY and CDR2 SVGAGI (reference sequence).

The chain uses TRBV6-5 and TRBJ2-1; TRBD2 matches at 7 bases. The CDR3 runs 14 residues. CDR1 MNHEY and CDR2 SVGAGI come from the germline V gene. After removal of 2 bases from V and 7 bases from J, the junction contained 5 bases not matched to a gene. CDR3 loop: CASSYAGAANEQFF. CDR3 in DNA: TGTGCCAGCAGTTACGCGGGAGCGGCAAATGAGCAGTTCTTC.

This clone appeared a few times. The chain uses TRBV7-3 and TRBJ2-7, with 13 bases fitting TRBD2. Germline CDR1 is SGHTA and CDR2 is FQGTGA. The CDR3 consists of 18 residues. The trim removed 1 base at V and 0 bases at J, leaving 6 bases unmatched. The CDR3: CASSLSGTSGALSYEQYF. DNA of the CDR3: TGTGCCAGCAGCTTAAGTGGGACTAGCGGGGCCCTCTCCTACGAGCAGTACTTC.

The genes are TRBV19 and TRBJ2-7; 8 bases align to TRBD1. The CDR3 sequence is 15 residues long. Trimming took 5 bases from V and 4 from J; bases not matched to a gene: 10. Looked up from germline, CDR1 is LNHDA and CDR2 is SQIVND (reference sequence). This chain's CDR3 is CASSFAGTGGYEQYF. As DNA, the CDR3 is TGTGCCAGTAGTTTTGCAGGAACAGGGGGTTACGAGCAGTACTTC.